This T cell receptor (beta chain) was obtained from a study of CD8 T cells in Susac syndrome. Reverse transcription of about 0.5 to 1 ug RNA used random hexamers. One entry per CDR3 protein results from TCRdb running MiXCR on the immunoSEQ multiplex PCR reads. Counted here are around 130,000 distinct CDR3 sequences, around 94% occurring once; the ten biggest clones make up more than 0.25%. V trimming: 6 bases; J trimming: 8 bases; junction bases outside the gene matches: 7. The CDR3 is 14 residues long. CDR1 is MNHEY, CDR2 SMNVEV, per germline (reference sequence). Sequencing of TCR beta drew on CD8+ and CD4+ T cells from blood. In regard to this clonotype: The antigen remains unidentified.

Study-wide results and caveats: Among people with Susac, CD8+ clonal expansion was greatest in TEMRA cells and active patients.

Sequencing was performed on CD8+ T cells from PBMCs. This sequence was found in a human donor with Susac syndrome. V usage is TRBV27 and J usage is TRBJ2-1; 10 nucleotides line up with TRBD1. CDR3 nucleotide sequence: TGTGCCAGCAGCGGGACAGGGGTGCCCTATGAGCAGTTCTTC. This sequence encodes CASSGTGVPYEQFF.